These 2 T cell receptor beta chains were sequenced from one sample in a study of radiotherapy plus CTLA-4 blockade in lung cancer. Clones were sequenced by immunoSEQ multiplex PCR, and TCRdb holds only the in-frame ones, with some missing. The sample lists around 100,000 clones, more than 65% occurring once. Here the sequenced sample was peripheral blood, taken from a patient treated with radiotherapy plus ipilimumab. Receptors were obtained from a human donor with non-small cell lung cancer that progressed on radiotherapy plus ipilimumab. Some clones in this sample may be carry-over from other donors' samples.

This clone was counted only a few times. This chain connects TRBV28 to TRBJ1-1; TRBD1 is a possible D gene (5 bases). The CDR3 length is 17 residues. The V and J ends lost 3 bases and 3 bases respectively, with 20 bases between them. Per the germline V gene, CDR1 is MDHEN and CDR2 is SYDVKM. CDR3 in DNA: TGTGCCAGCAGTTTCTTAAACTTCAGGGCTTCGTACACTGAAGCTTTCTTT. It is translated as CASSFLNFRASYTEAFF.

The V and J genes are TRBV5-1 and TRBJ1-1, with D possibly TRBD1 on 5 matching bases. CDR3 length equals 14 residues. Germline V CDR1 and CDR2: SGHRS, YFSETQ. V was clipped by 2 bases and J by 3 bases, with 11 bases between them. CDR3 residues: CASSFSLGDTEAFF. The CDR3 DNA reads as TGCGCCAGCAGCTTTTCGTTGGGGGACACTGAAGCTTTCTTT. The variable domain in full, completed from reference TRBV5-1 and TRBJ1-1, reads KAGVTQTPRYLIKTRGQQVTLSCSPISGHRSVSWYQQTPGQGLQFLFEYFSETQRNKGNFPGRFSGRQFSNSRSEMNVSTLELGDSALYLCASSFSLGDTEAFFGQGTRLTVV.